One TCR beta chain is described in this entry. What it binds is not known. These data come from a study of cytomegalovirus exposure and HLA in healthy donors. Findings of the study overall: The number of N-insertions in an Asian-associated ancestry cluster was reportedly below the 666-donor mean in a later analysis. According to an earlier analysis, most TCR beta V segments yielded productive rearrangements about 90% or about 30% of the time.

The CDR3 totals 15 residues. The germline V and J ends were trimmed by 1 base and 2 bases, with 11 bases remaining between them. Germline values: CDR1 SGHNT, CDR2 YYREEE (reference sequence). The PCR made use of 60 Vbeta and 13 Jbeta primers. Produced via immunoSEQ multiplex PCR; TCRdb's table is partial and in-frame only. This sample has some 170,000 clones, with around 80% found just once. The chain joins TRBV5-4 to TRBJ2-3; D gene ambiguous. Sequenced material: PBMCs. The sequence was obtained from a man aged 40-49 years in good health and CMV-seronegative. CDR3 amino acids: CASSLLPSNTDTQYF. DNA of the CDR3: TGTGCCAGCAGCTTGCTGCCTAGTAACACAGATACGCAGTATTTT.